This TCR beta chain derives from a study of type 1 regulatory T cells (dated by TCRdb to about 2021). Looking at the study overall: An in vitro protocol by which a Tr1-enriched, alloantigen-specific CD4 T cell product named T-allo10 was generated was characterized in the study. T-allo10 was being evaluated clinically in patients with hematological malignancies who were receiving allogeneic hematopoietic stem cell transplantation.

Only a few counts were recorded for this clonotype. Its specific antigen is unknown. No qualities accompany the bases; no much larger clone lies one base away. The sequencing machine was an Illumina MiSeq. TCRdb's own reprocessing of the public reads used fastp at Q25 and MiXCR and kept productive beta chains. Each CDR3 protein gets just one entry, which takes the most common genes and DNA from the rows behind it. Across this sample there are approximately 100,000 distinct CDR3 sequences, with roughly 31% seen only once. 2.2% of the sample lies in the top ten. From a lookup of the germline V gene, CDR1 and CDR2 are MDHEN and SYDVKM. A distance of 10 bases separates the germline ends of V and J, which lose 6 bases and 0 bases respectively. The CDR3 contains 14 residues, cysteine and phenylalanine counted. Only CDR3 DNA remains: 42 bases, in frame from the first base.

Sequencing used CD4+ T cells, either the whole sample or a sorted fraction (not recorded which). The sequence is built from TRBV28 and TRBJ2-3, and perhaps TRBD1 as D gene, on 5 matching bases. The TCR sequence derives from a human donor in good health. The nucleotide sequence reads as follows: TGTGCCAGCAGGTGGGGCAGAAGCACAGATACGCAGTATTTT. It translates as CASRWGRSTDTQYF.